The 19 T cell receptor beta chains below come from one sample, sequenced in a study of blood T cell repertoires in COVID-19 (dated by TCRdb to about 2020). Library preparation was by the immunoSEQ multiplex PCR assay. This immuneACCESS table, as held by TCRdb, lists in-frame sequences with V and J called but not all clones. Of the missing ones, under half trace to an unresolved V gene in checked studies; the others have no known cause. The sample has approximately 80,000 clones on record, 82% of them singletons. The ten biggest clones cover 27% of the sample. Sequencing input: peripheral blood. Every receptor here comes from a human donor in a cohort sampled during active COVID-19.

Only one count was recorded for this clone. The chain employs TRBV2 and TRBJ2-1; 8 positions agree with TRBD2. The V and J ends lost 6 bases and 4 bases, in that order; junction bases with no gene match: 8. The CDR3 runs 15 residues. Germline CDR1 reads SNHLY; CDR2 reads FYNNEI. The chain's CDR3 is CASRATGTSYNEQFF. The DNA of the CDR3 is TGTGCCAGCAGGGCTACCGGGACTAGTTACAATGAGCAGTTCTTC.

In nucleotides, the CDR3 is TGTGCCAGCACGTCCGCTATCGACTATGGCTACACCTTC. Translated, it gives CASTSAIDYGYTF. The chain has TRBV6-5 and TRBJ1-2; D is unclear. The germline CDR1 and CDR2 sequences are MNHEY and SVGAGI. There are 13 residues in the CDR3. Trimming removed 7 bases from V and 3 bases from J, with 12 bases in between.

This rearrangement joins TRBV14 to TRBJ1-6, with 8 bases identical to TRBD1. From germline, CDR1 is SGHDN and CDR2 FVKESK. Unmatched junction bases numbered 8, after V lost 4 bases and J lost 9 bases. CDR3 length: 15 amino acids. In DNA, the CDR3 is TGTGCCAGCAGCCGACAGCGGGACAGGTTTTCACCCCTCCACTTT. Amino acids: CASSRQRDRFSPLHF.

The genes are TRBV7-9 and TRBJ1-1; TRBD1 might be the D (5 bases). The CDR3 sequence is 15 residues long. V was cut by 1 base and J by 1 base, with 10 bases left in between. Germline V gene data show CDR1 as SEHNR and CDR2 as FQNEAQ (reference sequence). The CDR3 sequence: CASSLVGAGNTEAFF. The CDR3 coding sequence is TGTGCCAGCAGCTTAGTAGGGGCAGGGAACACTGAAGCTTTCTTT.

Only one count was recorded for this clone. The CDR3 loop is CASWRAGLNTEAFF. The CDR3 DNA sequence: TGTGCCAGCTGGAGGGCAGGTCTGAACACTGAAGCTTTCTTT. The chain employs TRBV6-5 and TRBJ1-1; D uncertain. The CDR3 sequence is 14 residues long. V was cut by 8 bases and J by 0 bases, with 13 bases left in between. Germline V gives CDR1 MNHEY, CDR2 SVGAGI.

This rearrangement joins TRBV18 to TRBJ2-5, with 8 bases aligning to TRBD1. V shed 4 bases, J shed 2 bases, and the junction held 6 bases outside the gene matches. The germline CDR1 and CDR2 sequences are KGHSH and LQKENI. The CDR3 has 15 amino acids. The CDR3 protein is CASSRTGLGQETQYF. The DNA for the CDR3 is TGTGCCAGCTCACGGACAGGGTTGGGTCAAGAGACCCAGTACTTC.

The V gene is TRBV5-5, the J gene TRBJ1-5; maybe TRBD1 (6 bases). The CDR3 is 13 residues long. Per the germline V gene, CDR1 is SGHKS and CDR2 is YYEKEE (reference sequence). Trimming took off 4 bases at V and 4 bases at J, with 9 bases between the two ends. DNA of the CDR3: TGTGCCAGCAGCCAAGGGACAAATCAGCCCCAGCATTTT. Its translation: CASSQGTNQPQHF.

This rearrangement joins TRBV19 to TRBJ1-2; D gene unclear. V lost 3 bases to trimming and J lost 7 bases, with 12 bases between them. CDR3 length equals 13 residues. Germline CDR1 and CDR2: LNHDA and SQIVND (reference sequence). The CDR3 here is CASSITGASGYTF. For the CDR3, the DNA is TGTGCCAGTAGTATTACGGGTGCGAGTGGCTACACCTTC.

This chain uses TRBV25-1 with TRBJ2-3; 8 bases are a match to TRBD1. The CDR3 spans 15 residues. The trim removed 4 bases at V and 2 bases at J, leaving 5 bases unmatched. Germline V lookup: CDR1 MGHDK, CDR2 SYGVNS. The chain's CDR3 is CASSGTGKDTDTQYF. CDR3 nucleotides: TGTGCCAGCAGTGGGACAGGGAAAGACACAGATACGCAGTATTTT.

This chain connects TRBV5-1 to TRBJ2-5, with D maybe TRBD1 (5 bases). Trimming removed 4 bases from V and 7 bases from J, with 14 bases in between. Germline assignment: CDR1 SGHRS and CDR2 YFSETQ. This CDR3 contains 13 residues. The DNA of the CDR3 is TGCGCCAGCAGCGGCGCAGGGCTCGGGACCCAGTACTTC. It is translated as CASSGAGLGTQYF.

The rearrangement uses TRBV6-5 and TRBJ1-4; possible D gene TRBD1, 5 bases. The CDR3 has 11 residues. V was cut by 8 bases and J by 8 bases, with 9 bases left in between. The germline V gene has CDR1 MNHEY and CDR2 SVGAGI. The CDR3 loop reads CASSGKEKLFF. The CDR3 region has the DNA TGTGCCAGCTCAGGGAAGGAAAAACTGTTTTTT.

This clone was seen a single time. V usage is TRBV27 and J usage is TRBJ2-3; tentatively, D is TRBD1 (7 bases). V was trimmed by 6 bases and J by 5 bases, leaving 12 bases between them. Germline CDR1 MNHEY, CDR2 SMNVEV (reference sequence). CDR3 length equals 13 residues. The CDR3 is CASRLQGGDTQYF. CDR3 nucleotides: TGTGCCAGCAGACTTCAGGGGGGAGATACGCAGTATTTT.

The chain links TRBV5-1 to TRBJ2-1; TRBD1 aligns across 10 bases. V dropped 5 bases and J dropped 5; count of bases not matched to a gene: 7. The CDR3 is made up of 15 amino acids. The germline V gene encodes CDR1 SGHRS and CDR2 YFSETQ. CDR3 residues: CASSPGTGVHNEQFF. The CDR3 DNA reads as TGCGCCAGCAGTCCCGGGACAGGGGTTCACAATGAGCAGTTCTTC.

This chain links TRBV7-3 with TRBJ2-5, with a possible D match to TRBD2 (6 bases). CDR1 SGHTA and CDR2 FQGTGA come from the germline V gene. The CDR3 length is 15 residues. The germline V and J ends were trimmed by 2 bases and 5 bases, with 15 bases remaining between them. CDR3 residues: CASSLGILARETQYF. CDR3 nucleotide sequence: TGTGCCAGCAGCTTAGGGATCCTAGCGAGGGAGACCCAGTACTTC.

This clone has only a few counts. The chain is built from TRBV7-2 and TRBJ2-7; 8 bases agree with TRBD1. V trimming: 2 bases; J trimming: 3 bases; junction bases outside the gene matches: 6. The length of the CDR3 is 15 residues. CDR1 and CDR2 (germline): SGHTA, FQGNSA. The CDR3 nucleotides read TGTGCCAGCAGCTTAACCCTTGGACAGGGCTACGAGCAGTACTTC. This encodes CASSLTLGQGYEQYF.

J is TRBJ2-4 and V is TRBV2, with D perhaps matching TRBD2 (6 bases). From germline, CDR1 is SNHLY and CDR2 FYNNEI. V shed 5 bases and J shed 9 bases, with 14 bases lying between them. The CDR3 has 13 residues. This CDR3 is CASSPRLGGIQYF. The CDR3 DNA reads TGTGCCAGCAGTCCACGACTAGGAGGCATTCAGTACTTC.

The J gene is TRBJ2-5, the V gene TRBV2; TRBD2 might be the D (6 bases). The V gene's germline CDR1 is SNHLY and CDR2 FYNNEI. This CDR3 spans 13 amino acids. V gave up 4 bases and J gave up 6 bases, with 12 bases separating them. The CDR3 region is CASSVGGIKTQYF. Written as DNA, the CDR3 is TGTGCCAGCAGTGTTGGAGGGATAAAGACCCAGTACTTC.

This clone has only a few counts. The DNA for the CDR3 is TGCGCCAGCAGCTTGGATGGGACAGGGTCCACTGAAGCTTTCTTT. Translation gives CASSLDGTGSTEAFF. J is TRBJ1-1 and V is TRBV5-1; 9 nucleotides match TRBD1. The V gene end was trimmed by 0 bases and the J gene end by 4 bases; junction bases not matched to a gene: 4. The germline CDR1 and CDR2 sequences are SGHRS and YFSETQ. This CDR3 spans 15 amino acids.

There are a few counts of this clone. The chain recombines TRBV2 with TRBJ1-1; D unclear. The CDR3 is 13 amino acids. Germline lookup yields CDR1 SNHLY and CDR2 FYNNEI. With 8 bases removed from V and 8 bases from J, the gap between germline ends came to 18 bases. Written as DNA, the CDR3 is TGTGCCAGCCTTTCACCTGAGGAGATCGAAGCTTTCTTT. Translation gives CASLSPEEIEAFF.